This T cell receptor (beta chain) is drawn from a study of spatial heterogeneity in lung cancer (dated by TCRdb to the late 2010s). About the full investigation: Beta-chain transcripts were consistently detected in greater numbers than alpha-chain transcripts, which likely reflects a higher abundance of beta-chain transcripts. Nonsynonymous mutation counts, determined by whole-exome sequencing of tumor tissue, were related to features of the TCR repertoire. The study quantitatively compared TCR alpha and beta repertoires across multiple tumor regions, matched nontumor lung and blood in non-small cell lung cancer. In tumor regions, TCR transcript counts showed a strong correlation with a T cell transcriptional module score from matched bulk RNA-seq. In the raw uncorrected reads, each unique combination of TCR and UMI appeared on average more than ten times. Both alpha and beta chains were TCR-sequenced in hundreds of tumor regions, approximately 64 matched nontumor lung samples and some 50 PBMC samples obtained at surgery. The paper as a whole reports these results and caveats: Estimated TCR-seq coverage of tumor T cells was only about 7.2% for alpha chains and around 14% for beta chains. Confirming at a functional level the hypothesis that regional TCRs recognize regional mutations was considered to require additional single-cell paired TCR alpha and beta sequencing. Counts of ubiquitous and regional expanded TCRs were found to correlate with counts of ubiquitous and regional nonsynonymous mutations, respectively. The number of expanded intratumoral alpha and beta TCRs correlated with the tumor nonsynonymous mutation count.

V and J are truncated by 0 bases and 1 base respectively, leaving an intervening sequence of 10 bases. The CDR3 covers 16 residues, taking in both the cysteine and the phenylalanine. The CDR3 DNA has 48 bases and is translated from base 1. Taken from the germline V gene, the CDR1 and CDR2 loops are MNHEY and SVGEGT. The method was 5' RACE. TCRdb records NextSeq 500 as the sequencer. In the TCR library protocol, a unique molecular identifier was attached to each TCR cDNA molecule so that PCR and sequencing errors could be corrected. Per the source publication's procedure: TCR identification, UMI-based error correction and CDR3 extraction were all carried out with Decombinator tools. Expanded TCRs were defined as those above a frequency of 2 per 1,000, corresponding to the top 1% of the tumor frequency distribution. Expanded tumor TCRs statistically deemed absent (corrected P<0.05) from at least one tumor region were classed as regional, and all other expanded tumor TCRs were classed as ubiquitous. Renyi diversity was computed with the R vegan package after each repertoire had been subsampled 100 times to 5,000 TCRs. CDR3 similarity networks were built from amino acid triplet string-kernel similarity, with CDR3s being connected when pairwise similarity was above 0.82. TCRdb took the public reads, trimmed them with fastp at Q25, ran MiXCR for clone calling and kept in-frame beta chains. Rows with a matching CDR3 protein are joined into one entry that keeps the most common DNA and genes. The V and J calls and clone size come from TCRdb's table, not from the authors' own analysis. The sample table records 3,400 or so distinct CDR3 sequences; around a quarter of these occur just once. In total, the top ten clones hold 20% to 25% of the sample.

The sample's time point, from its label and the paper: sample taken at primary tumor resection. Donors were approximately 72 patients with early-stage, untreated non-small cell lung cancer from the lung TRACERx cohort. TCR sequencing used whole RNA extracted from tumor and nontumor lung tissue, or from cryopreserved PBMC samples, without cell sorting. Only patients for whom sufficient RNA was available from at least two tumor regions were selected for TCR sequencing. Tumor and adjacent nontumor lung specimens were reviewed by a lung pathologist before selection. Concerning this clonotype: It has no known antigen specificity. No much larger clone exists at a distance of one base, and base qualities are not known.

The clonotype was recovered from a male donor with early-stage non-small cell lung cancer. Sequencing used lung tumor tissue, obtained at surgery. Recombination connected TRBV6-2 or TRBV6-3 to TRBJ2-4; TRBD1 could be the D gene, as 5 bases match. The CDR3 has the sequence CASSYSRTLAKNIQYF. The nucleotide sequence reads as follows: TGTGCCAGCAGTTACTCTAGGACACTTGCCAAAAACATTCAGTACTTC.